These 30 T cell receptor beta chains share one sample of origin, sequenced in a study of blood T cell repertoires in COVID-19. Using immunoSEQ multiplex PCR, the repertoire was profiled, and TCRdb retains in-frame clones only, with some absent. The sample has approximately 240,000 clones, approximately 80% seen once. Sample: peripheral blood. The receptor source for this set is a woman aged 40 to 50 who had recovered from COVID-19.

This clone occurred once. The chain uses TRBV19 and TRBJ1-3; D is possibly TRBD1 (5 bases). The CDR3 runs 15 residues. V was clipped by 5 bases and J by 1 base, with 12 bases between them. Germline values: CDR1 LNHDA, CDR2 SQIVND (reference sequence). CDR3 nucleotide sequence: TGTGCCAGTAGTGATACGACAGCATCTGGAAACACCATATATTTT. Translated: CASSDTTASGNTIYF.

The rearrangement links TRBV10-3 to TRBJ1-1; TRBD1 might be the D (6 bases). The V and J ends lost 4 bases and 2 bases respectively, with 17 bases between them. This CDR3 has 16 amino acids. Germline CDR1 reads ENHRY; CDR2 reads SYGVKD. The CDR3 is CAISAARGMGNTEAFF. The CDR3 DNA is TGTGCCATCAGTGCCGCCAGGGGAATGGGTAACACTGAAGCTTTCTTT.

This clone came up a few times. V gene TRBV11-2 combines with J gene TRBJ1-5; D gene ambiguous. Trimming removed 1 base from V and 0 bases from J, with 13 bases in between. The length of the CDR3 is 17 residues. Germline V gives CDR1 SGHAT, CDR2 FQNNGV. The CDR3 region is CASSLGGGPYSNQPQHF. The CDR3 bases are TGTGCCAGCAGCTTAGGTGGAGGGCCATATAGCAATCAGCCCCAGCATTTT.

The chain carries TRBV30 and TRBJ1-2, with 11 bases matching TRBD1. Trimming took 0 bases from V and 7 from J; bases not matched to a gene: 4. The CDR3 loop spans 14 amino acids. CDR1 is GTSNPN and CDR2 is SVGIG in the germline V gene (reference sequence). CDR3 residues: CAWSVKDRGLGYTF. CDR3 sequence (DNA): TGTGCCTGGAGTGTAAAGGACAGGGGGCTTGGCTACACCTTC.

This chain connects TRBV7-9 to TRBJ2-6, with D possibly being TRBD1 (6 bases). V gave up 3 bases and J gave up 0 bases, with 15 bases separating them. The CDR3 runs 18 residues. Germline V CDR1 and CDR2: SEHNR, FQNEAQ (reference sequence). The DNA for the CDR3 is TGTGCCAGCAGCTTGTTGGACAGAACCTTCTCTGGGGCCAACGTCCTGACTTTC. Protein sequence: CASSLLDRTFSGANVLTF.

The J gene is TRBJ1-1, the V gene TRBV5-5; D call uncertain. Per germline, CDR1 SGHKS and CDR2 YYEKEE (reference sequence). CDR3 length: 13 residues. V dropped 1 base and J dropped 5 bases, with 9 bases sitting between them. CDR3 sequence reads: CASSLSPRTEAFF. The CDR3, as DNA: TGTGCCAGCAGCTTGTCCCCGAGGACTGAAGCTTTCTTT.

The DNA of the CDR3 is TGTGCCAGCAGTTCAGGGGTCGGTGAAGCTTTCTTT. Its translation: CASSSGVGEAFF. V usage is TRBV12-3 or TRBV12-4 and J usage is TRBJ1-1, with D possibly TRBD1 on 6 matching bases. Trimming pared 4 bases from V and 7 bases from J, leaving 10 bases between. This CDR3 region has 12 residues.

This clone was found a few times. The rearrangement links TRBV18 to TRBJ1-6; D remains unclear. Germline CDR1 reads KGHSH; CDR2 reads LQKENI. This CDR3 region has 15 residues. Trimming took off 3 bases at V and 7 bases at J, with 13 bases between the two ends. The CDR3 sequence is CASSPEETGNSPLHF. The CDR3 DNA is TGTGCCAGCTCACCGGAGGAGACCGGGAATTCACCCCTCCACTTT.

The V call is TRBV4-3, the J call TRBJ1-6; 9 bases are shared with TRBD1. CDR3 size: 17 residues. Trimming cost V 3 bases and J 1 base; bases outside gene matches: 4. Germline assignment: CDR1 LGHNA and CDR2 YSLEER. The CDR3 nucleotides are TGCGCCAGCAGCCAGGTGACAGGGGGATCCTATAATTCACCCCTCCACTTT. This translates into CASSQVTGGSYNSPLHF.

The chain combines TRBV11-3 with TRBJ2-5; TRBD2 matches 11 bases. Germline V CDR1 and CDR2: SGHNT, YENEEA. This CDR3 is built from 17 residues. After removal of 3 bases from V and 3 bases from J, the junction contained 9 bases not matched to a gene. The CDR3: CASSLRWTSGLKETQYF. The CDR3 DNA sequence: TGTGCCAGCAGCTTGCGGTGGACTAGCGGGTTGAAAGAGACCCAGTACTTC.

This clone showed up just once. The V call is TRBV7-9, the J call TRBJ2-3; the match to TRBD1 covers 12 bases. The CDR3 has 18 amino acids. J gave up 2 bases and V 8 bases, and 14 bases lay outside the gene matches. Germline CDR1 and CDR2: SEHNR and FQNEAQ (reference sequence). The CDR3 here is CASAGQGATGVLTDTQYF. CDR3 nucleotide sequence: TGTGCCAGCGCGGGACAGGGGGCTACGGGGGTCCTCACAGATACGCAGTATTTT.

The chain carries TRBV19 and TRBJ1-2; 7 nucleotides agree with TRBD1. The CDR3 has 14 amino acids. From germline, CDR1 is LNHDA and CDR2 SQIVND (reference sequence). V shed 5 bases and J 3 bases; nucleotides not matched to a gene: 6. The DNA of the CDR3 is TGTGCCAGTAGTGTTCGACAGGGAGACTATGGCTACACCTTC. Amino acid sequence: CASSVRQGDYGYTF.

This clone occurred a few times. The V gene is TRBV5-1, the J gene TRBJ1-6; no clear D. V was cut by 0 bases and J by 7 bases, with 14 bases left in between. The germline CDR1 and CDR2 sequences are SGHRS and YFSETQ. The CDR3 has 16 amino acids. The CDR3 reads CASSLERRGNNSPLHF. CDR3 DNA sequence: TGCGCCAGCAGCTTGGAACGAAGAGGGAACAATTCACCCCTCCACTTT.

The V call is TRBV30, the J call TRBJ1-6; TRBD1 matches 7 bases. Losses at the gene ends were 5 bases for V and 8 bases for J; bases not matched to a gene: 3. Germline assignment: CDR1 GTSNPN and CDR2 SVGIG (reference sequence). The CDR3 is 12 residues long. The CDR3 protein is CAWGQADSPLHF. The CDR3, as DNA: TGTGCCTGGGGACAGGCTGATTCACCCCTCCACTTT.

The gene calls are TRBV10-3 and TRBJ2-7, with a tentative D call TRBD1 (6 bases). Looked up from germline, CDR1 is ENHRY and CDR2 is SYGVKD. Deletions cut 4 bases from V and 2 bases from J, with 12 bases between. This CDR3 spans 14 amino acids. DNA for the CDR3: TGTGCCATCAGTGGGGGGCTATCTCCCTACGAGCAGTACTTC. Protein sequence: CAISGGLSPYEQYF.

CDR3 protein: CASSEVGQGKSYEQYF. In DNA form, the CDR3 reads TGTGCCAGCAGTGAAGTTGGACAGGGCAAAAGCTACGAGCAGTACTTC. This chain uses TRBV6-1 with TRBJ2-7; 8 nucleotides align to TRBD1. V shed 1 base, J shed 3 bases, and the junction held 8 bases outside the gene matches. Germline V lookup: CDR1 MNHNS, CDR2 SASEGT. This CDR3 spans 16 amino acids.

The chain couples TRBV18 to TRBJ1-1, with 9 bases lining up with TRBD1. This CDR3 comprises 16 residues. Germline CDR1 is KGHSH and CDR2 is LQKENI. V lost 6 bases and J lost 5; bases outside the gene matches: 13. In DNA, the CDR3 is TGTGCCAGCTCCCAACAGGGGGCTGGGTTAGATACTGAAGCTTTCTTT. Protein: CASSQQGAGLDTEAFF.

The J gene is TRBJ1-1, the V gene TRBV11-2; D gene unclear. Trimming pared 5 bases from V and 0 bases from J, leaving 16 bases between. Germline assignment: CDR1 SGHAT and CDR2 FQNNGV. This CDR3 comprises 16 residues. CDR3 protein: CASSPRFERMNTEAFF. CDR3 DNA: TGTGCCAGCAGCCCTAGGTTTGAGCGGATGAACACTGAAGCTTTCTTT.

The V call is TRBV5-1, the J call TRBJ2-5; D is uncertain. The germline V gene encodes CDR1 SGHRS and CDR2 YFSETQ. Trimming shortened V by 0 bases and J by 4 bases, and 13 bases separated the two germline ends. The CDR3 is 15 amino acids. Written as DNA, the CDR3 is TGCGCCAGCAGCTTGGCCTTTCAGGAAAGAGAGACCCAGTACTTC. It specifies CASSLAFQERETQYF.

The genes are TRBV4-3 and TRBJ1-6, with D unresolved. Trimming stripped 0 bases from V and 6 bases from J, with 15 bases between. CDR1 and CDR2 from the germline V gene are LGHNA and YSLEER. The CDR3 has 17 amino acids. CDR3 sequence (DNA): TGCGCCAGCAGCCAAGAGGGAGCTACCCCCGGTAATTCACCCCTCCACTTT. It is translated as CASSQEGATPGNSPLHF.

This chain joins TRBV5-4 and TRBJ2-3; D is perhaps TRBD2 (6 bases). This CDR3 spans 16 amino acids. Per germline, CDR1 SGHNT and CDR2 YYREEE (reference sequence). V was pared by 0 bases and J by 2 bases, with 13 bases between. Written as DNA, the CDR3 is TGTGCCAGCAGCTTGGATGCGGGGACGGTCACAGATACGCAGTATTTT. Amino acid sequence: CASSLDAGTVTDTQYF.

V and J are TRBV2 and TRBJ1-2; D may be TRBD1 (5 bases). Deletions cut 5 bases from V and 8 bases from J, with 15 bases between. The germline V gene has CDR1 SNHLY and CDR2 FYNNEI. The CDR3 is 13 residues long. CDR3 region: CASSQIRQGGYTF. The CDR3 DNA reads TGTGCCAGCAGTCAGATAAGGCAGGGAGGCTACACCTTC.

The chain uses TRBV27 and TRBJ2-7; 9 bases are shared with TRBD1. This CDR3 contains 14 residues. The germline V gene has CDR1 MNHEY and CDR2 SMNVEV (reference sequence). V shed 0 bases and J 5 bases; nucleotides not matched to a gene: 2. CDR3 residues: CASSLSQGAHEQYF. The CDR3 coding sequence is TGTGCCAGCAGTTTATCACAGGGGGCCCACGAGCAGTACTTC.

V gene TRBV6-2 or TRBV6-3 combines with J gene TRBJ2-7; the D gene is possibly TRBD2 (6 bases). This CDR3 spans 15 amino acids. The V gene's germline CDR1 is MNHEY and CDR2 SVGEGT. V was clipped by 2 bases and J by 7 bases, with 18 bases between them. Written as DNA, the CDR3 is TGTGCCAGCAGTTACCCCGACCCTCGGGGGTGGGAGCAGTACTTC. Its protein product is CASSYPDPRGWEQYF.

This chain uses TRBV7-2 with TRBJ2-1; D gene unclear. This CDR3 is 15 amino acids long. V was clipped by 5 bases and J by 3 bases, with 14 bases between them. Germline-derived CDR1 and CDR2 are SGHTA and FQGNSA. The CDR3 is CASSPSAAVYNEQFF. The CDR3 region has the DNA TGTGCCAGCAGCCCCTCGGCGGCGGTCTACAATGAGCAGTTCTTC.

In DNA, the CDR3 is TGTGCCCGCCTGGGACTAGCGGGGTACCAAGAGACCCAGTACTTC. Translated, it gives CARLGLAGYQETQYF. This rearrangement joins TRBV6-5 to TRBJ2-5, with TRBD2 matching 13 bases. The germline CDR1 and CDR2 sequences are MNHEY and SVGAGI. The CDR3 is 15 residues long. J was trimmed by 0 bases and V by 11 bases; bases with no gene match: 6.

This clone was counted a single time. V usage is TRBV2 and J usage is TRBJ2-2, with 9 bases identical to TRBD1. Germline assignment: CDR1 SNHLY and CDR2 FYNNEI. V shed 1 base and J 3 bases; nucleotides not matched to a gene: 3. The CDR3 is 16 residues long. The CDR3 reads CASSEGRTGDTGELFF. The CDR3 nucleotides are TGTGCCAGCAGTGAAGGAAGGACAGGGGACACCGGGGAGCTGTTTTTT. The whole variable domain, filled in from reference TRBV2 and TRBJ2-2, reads EPEVTQTPSHQVTQMGQEVILRCVPISNHLYFYWYRQILGQKVEFLVSFYNNEISEKSEIFDDQFSVERPDGSNFTLKIRSTKLEDSAMYFCASSEGRTGDTGELFFGEGSRLTVL.

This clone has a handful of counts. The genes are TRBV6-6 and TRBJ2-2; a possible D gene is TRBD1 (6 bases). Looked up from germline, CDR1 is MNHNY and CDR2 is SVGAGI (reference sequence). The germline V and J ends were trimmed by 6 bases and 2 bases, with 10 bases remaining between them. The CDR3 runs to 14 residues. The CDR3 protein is CASRQGSNTGELFF. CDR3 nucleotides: TGTGCCAGCAGACAGGGATCTAACACCGGGGAGCTGTTTTTT.

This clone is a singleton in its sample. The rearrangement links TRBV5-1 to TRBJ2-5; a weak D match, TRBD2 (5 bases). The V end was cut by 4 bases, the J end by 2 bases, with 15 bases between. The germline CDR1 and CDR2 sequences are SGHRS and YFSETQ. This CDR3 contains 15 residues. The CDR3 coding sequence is TGCGCCAGCAGCCTTAATCCGGGATCTCAAGAGACCCAGTACTTC. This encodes CASSLNPGSQETQYF.

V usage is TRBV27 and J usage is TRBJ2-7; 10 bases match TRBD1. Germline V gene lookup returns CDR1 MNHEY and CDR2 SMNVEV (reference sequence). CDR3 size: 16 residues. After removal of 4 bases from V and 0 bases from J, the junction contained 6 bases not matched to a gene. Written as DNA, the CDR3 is TGTGCCAGCAGTTCCGGACAGGGGGGCCCCTCCTACGAGCAGTACTTC. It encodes CASSSGQGGPSYEQYF.